The clone carrying this T cell receptor (beta chain) has only a few counts. As yet, its antigen is unknown. The CDR3 runs 11 residues. Germline-derived CDR1 and CDR2 are DFQATT and SNEGSKA (reference sequence). Trimming took 3 bases from V and 3 from J, leaving 5 bases between them. Clones were sequenced by immunoSEQ multiplex PCR, and TCRdb holds only the in-frame ones, with some missing. The sample lists about 9,200 clones, over 75% seen once, with 9.8% in the top ten. The data are from a study of tumor-infiltrating lymphocytes in localized non-small cell lung cancer. Whole-study context: Tumor tissue and non-adjacent uninvolved lung came from each patient.

Study-level points and caveats: Different pieces of the same tissue went to different assays, confounding technical variation with intratumor heterogeneity. Not all patients were TCR sequenced, owing to tissue quantity. Higher tumor T cell infiltration than in uninvolved lung was supported by TCRbeta sequencing.

This TCR was sampled from a human donor with non-small cell lung cancer. The chain links TRBV20-1 to TRBJ1-1, with D hard to call. Sequencing used uninvolved lung tissue not adjacent to the tumor. CDR3 nucleotide sequence: TGCAGTGCTAGGAGAGACACTGAAGCTTTCTTT. It yields the protein CSARRDTEAFF.